The clone carrying this T cell receptor beta chain was seen repeatedly, ten times or more. Its specificity is not known. Breast cancer patients provided tissue from their axillary draining lymph nodes. MiXCR, run by TCRdb on the multiplex PCR reads, gives a single entry per CDR3 protein. The top ten hold 0.85% to 1.2% of the sample, which has 290,000 or so distinct CDR3 sequences, about 30% seen once. This sample stems from a study of breast tumors, draining lymph nodes, adjacent tissues. The CDR3 has 17 residues. The germline V and J ends were trimmed by 2 bases and 6 bases, with 25 bases remaining between them. From germline, CDR1 is SQVTM and CDR2 ANQGSEA. Study-level points and caveats: Most tumor T cells seemingly derive from lymph node, then expand in tumor. Tumor repertoires ranked between lymph nodes and nontumor tissue in diversity, with V and J gene preferences. Luminal-like breast cancer showed significantly greater tumor-nontumor repertoire similarity than basal-like breast cancer did.

Sequenced input: axillary lymph node tissue. This chain joins TRBV29-1 and TRBJ2-5, with D maybe TRBD2 (6 bases). This receptor was taken from a female donor with breast cancer. Some clones in this sample may be carry-over from other donors' samples. The CDR3 bases are TGCAGCGTTGAAACGGCTGACAGTGGGACTTTCGTGAAGACCCAGTACTTC. The encoded protein is CSVETADSGTFVKTQYF.